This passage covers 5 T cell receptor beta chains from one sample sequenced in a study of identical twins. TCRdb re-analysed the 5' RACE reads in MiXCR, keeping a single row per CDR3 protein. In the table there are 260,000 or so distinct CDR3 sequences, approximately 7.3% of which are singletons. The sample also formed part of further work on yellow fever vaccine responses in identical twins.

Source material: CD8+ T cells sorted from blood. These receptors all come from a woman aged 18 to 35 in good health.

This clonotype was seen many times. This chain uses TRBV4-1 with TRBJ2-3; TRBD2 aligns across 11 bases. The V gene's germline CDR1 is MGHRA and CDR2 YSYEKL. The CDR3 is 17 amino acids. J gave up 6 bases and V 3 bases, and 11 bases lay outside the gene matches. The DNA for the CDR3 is TGCGCCAGCAGCCATGGCCCACTAGCGGGAGAAGTGGATACGCAGTATTTT. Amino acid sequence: CASSHGPLAGEVDTQYF.

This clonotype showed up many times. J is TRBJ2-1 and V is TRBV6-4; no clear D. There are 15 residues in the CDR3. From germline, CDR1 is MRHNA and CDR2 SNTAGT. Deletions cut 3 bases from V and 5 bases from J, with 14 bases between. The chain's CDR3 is CASSENSGENNEQFF. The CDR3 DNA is TGTGCCAGCAGTGAGAATTCCGGAGAGAACAATGAGCAGTTCTTC.

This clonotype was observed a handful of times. The chain's CDR3 is CSVEIWAETKNIQYF. The CDR3 DNA is TGCAGCGTTGAAATTTGGGCGGAAACCAAAAACATTCAGTACTTC. This rearrangement joins TRBV29-1 to TRBJ2-4; D remains ambiguous. Germline V gene data show CDR1 as SQVTM and CDR2 as ANQGSEA. The length of the CDR3 is 15 residues. Trimming pared 2 bases from V and 2 bases from J, leaving 13 bases between.

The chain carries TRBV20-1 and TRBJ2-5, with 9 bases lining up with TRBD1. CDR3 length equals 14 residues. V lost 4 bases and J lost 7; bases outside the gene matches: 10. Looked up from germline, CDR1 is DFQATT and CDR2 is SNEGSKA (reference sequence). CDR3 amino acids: CSAKTRTGDRTQYF. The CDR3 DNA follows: TGCAGTGCTAAAACCCGGACAGGGGATCGGACCCAGTACTTC.

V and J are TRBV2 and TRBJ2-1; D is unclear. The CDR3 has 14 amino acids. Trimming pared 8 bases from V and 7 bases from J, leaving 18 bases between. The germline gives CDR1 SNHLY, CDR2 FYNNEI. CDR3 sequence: CASLGPMSRNEQFF. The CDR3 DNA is TGTGCCAGCCTTGGGCCCATGTCCCGAAATGAGCAGTTCTTC.